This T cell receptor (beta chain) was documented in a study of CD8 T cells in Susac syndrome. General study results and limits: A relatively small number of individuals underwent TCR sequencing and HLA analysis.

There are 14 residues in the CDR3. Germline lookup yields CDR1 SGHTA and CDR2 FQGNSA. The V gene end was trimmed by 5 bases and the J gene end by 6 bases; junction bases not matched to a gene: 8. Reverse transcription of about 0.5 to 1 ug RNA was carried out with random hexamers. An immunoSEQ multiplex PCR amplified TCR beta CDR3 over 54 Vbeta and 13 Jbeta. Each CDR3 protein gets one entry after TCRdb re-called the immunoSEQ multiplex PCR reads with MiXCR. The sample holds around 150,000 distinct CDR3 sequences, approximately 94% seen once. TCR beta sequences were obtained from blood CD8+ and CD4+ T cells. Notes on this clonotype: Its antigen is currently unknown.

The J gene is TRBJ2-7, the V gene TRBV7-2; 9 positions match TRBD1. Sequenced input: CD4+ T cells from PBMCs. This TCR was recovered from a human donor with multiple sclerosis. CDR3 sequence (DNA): TGTGCCAGCAGCCGCAGGACAGGGGACGGCGAGCAGTACTTC. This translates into CASSRRTGDGEQYF.